This T cell receptor (beta chain) emerged from a study of glioma-infiltrating T cells. Study results and caveats: Tissue-blood divergence was below expectation in non-neoplastic patients, above in gliomas.

Amplification of TCR alpha and beta CDR3 regions from RNA used iRepertoire nested multiplex PCR. MiXCR, run by TCRdb on the multiplex PCR reads, gives a single entry per CDR3 protein. This sample has 44,000 or so distinct CDR3 sequences, with about a fifth found just once. V was clipped by 5 bases and J by 9 bases, with 8 bases between them. From germline, CDR1 is SEHNR and CDR2 FQNEAQ (reference sequence). There are 11 residues in the CDR3. This clonotype was counted at least ten times. Antigen unknown. The rearrangement links TRBV7-9 to TRBJ1-3, with D hard to call. This receptor was identified in a human donor with low-grade glioma or glioblastoma, undergoing nonglioma brain surgery, or in good health (not recorded which). Specimen: glioma tissue, nonneoplastic brain tissue, or PBMCs (not recorded which). CDR3 region: CASSAEGTIYF. DNA of the CDR3: TGTGCCAGCAGCGCCGAGGGCACCATATATTTT.